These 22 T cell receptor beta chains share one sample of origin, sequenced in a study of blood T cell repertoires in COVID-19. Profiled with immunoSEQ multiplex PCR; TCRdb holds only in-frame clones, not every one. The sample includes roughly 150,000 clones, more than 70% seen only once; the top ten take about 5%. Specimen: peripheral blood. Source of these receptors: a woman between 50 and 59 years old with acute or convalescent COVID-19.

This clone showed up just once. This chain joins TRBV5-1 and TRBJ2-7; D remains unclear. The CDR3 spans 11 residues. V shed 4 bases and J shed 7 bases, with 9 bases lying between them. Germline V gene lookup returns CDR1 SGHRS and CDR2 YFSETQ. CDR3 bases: TGCGCCAGCAGCAGCGAGTTTGAGCAGTACTTC. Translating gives CASSSEFEQYF.

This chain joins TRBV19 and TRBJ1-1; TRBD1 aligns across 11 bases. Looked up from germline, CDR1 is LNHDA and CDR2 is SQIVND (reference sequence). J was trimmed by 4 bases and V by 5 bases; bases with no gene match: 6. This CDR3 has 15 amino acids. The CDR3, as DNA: TGTGCCAGTAGTTCCCGTGGGACAGGGGGCACTGAAGCTTTCTTT. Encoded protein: CASSSRGTGGTEAFF. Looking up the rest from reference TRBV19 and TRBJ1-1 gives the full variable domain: DGGITQSPKYLFRKEGQNVTLSCEQNLNHDAMYWYRQDPGQGLRLIYYSQIVNDFQKGDIAEGYSVSREKKESFPLTVTSAQKNPTAFYLCASSSRGTGGTEAFFGQGTRLTVV.

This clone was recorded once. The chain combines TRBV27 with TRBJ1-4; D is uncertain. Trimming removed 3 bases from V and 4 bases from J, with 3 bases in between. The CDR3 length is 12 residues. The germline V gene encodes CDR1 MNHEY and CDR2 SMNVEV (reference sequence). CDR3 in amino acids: CASSFRNEKLFF. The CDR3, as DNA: TGTGCCAGCAGTTTTCGTAATGAAAAACTGTTTTTT.

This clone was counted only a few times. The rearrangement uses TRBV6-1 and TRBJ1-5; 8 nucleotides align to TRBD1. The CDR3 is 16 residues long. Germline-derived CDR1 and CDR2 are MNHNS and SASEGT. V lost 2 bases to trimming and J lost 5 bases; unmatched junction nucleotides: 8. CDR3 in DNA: TGTGCCAGCAGTGAATCCCAGGACAGGGCCCATCAGCCCCAGCATTTT. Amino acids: CASSESQDRAHQPQHF.

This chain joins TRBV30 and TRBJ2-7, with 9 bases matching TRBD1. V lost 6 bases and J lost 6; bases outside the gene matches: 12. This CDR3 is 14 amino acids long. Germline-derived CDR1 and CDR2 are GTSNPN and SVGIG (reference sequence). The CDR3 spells CACHRDRAMREQYF. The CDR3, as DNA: TGTGCCTGTCACCGGGACAGGGCAATGCGCGAGCAGTACTTC.

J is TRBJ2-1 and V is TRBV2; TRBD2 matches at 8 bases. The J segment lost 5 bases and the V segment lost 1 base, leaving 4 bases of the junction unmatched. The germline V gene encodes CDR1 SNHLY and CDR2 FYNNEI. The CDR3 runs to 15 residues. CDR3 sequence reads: CASSEDRGGNNEQFF. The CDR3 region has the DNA TGTGCCAGCAGTGAAGATCGGGGGGGGAACAATGAGCAGTTCTTC.

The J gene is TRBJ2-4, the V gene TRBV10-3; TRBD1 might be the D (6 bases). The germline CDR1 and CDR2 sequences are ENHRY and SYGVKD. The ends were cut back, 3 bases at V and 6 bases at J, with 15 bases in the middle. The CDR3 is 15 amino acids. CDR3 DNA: TGTGCCATCAGTGATAACAGGGAAGGGGGAAACATTCAGTACTTC. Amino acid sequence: CAISDNREGGNIQYF.

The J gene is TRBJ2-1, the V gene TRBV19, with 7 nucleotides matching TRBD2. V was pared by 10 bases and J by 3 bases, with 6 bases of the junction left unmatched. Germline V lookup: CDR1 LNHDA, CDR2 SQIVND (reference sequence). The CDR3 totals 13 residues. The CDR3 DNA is TGTGCCACCCAGGGACTATACTACAATGAGCAGTTCTTC. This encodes CATQGLYYNEQFF.

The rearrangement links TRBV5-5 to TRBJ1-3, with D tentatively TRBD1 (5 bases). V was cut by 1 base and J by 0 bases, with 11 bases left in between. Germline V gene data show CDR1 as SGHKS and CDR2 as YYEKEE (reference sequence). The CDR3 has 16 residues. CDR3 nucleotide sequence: TGTGCCAGCAGCTTGACAGGCCCGATCTCTGGAAACACCATATATTTT. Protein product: CASSLTGPISGNTIYF.

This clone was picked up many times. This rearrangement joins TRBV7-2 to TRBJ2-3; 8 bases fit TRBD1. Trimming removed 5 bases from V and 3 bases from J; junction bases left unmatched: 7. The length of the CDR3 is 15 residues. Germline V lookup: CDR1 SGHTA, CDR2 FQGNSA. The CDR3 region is CASSPGQGRTDTQYF. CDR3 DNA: TGTGCCAGCAGCCCCGGACAGGGTAGGACAGATACGCAGTATTTT.

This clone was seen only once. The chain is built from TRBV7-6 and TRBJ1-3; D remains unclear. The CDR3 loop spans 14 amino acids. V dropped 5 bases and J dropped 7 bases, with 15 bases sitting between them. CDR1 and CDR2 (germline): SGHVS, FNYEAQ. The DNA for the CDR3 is TGTGCCAGCAGCAAGCTTAGTGCGGTTAACACCATATATTTT. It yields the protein CASSKLSAVNTIYF.

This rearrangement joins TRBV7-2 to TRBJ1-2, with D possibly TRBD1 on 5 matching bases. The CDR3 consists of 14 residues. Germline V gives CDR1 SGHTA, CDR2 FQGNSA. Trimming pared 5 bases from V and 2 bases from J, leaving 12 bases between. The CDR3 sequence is CASSQPGVNYGYTF. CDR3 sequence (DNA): TGTGCCAGCAGCCAGCCGGGGGTAAACTATGGCTACACCTTC.

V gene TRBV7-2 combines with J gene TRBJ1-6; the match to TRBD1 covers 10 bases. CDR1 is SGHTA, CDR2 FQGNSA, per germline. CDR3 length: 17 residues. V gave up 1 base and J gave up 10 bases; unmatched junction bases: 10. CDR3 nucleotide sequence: TGTGCCAGCAGCTTAGAGGTGTGGGGGACAGGGGTATCACCCCTCCACTTT. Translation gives CASSLEVWGTGVSPLHF.

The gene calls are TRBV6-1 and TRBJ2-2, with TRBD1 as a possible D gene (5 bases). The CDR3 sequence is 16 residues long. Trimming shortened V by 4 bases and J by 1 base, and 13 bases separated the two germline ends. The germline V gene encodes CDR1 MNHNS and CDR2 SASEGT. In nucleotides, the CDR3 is TGTGCCAGCAGTGCCCAACCAGGGATGAACACCGGGGAGCTGTTTTTT. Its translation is CASSAQPGMNTGELFF.

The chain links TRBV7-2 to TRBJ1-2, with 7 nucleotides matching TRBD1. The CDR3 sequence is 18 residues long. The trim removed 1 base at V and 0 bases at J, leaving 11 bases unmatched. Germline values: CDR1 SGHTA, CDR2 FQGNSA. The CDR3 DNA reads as TGTGCCAGCAGCTTAGATAGAGGGGGCAGATCTCCTAACTATGGCTACACCTTC. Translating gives CASSLDRGGRSPNYGYTF.

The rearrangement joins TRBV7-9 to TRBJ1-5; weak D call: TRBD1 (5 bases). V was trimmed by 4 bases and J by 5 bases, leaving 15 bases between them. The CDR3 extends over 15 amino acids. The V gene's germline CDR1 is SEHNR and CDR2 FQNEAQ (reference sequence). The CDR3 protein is CASSSRDSGHQPQHF. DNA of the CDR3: TGTGCCAGCAGCTCGCGGGACTCCGGCCATCAGCCCCAGCATTTT. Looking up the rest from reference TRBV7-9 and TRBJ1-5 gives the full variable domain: DTGVSQNPRHKITKRGQNVTFRCDPISEHNRLYWYRQTLGQGPEFLTYFQNEAQLEKSRLLSDRFSAERPKGSFSTLEIQRTEQGDSAMYLCASSSRDSGHQPQHFGDGTRLSIL.

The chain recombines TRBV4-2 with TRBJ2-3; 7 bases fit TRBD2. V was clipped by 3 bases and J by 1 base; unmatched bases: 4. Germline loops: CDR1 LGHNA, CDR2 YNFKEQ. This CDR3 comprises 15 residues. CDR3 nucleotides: TGTGCCAGCAGCCAGGGTCGGGGGGGCACAGATACGCAGTATTTT. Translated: CASSQGRGGTDTQYF.

For the CDR3, the DNA is TGTGCCAGCTCTAATCTTCGTCAGCCCCAGCATTTT. Protein sequence: CASSNLRQPQHF. The chain uses TRBV12-3 or TRBV12-4 and TRBJ1-5; unclear D gene. Trimming removed 8 bases at V and 6 bases at J, with 11 bases between. The CDR3 spans 12 residues.

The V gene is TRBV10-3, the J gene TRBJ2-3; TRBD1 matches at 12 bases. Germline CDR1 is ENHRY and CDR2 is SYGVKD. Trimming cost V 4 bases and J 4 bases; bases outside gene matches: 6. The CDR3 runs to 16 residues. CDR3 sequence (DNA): TGTGCCATCAGTGCATCCGGGACAGGGGGCGCAGATACGCAGTATTTT. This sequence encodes CAISASGTGGADTQYF.

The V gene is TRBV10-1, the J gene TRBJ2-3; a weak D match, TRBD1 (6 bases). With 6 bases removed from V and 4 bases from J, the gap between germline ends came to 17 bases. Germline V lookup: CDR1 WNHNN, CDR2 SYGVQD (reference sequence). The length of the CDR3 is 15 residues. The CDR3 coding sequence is TGCGCCAGCAGGGGTCGTCCTGGGGGCCCAGATACGCAGTATTTT. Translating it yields CASRGRPGGPDTQYF.

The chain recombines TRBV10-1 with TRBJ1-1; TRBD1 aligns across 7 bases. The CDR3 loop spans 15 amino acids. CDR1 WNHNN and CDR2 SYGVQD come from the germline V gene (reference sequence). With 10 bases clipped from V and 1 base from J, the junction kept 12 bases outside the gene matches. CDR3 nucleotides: TGCGCCACTACCGGGACAGTCCGCGCGAACACTGAAGCTTTCTTT. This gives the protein CATTGTVRANTEAFF.

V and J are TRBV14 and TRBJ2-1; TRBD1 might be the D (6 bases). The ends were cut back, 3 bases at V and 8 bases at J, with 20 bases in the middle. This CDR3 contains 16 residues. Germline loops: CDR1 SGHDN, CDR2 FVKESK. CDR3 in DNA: TGTGCCAGCAGCCATGACCGGGACAAGCCATTCGATGAGCAGTTCTTC. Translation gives CASSHDRDKPFDEQFF. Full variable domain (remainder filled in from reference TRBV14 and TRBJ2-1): EAGVTQFPSHSVIEKGQTVTLRCDPISGHDNLYWYRRVMGKEIKFLLHFVKESKQDESGMPNNRFLAERTGGTYSTLKVQPAELEDSGVYFCASSHDRDKPFDEQFFGPGTRLTVL.